This passage covers 18 T cell receptor beta chains from one sample sequenced in a study of T-cell reconstitution after alpha-beta-depleted transplantation in children. Construction of the TCRbeta library involved unique molecular identifiers. TCRdb independently ran MiXCR on the PCR reads; one entry per CDR3 protein. The sample lists some 220,000 distinct CDR3 sequences, around 9.5% occurring once. Sample: PBMCs from the stem cell graft donor, taken from the stem cell graft. The origin of the receptors is a human donor who donated a stem cell graft to a child with acute lymphoblastic leukemia.

This clonotype has a handful of counts. The V call is TRBV10-3, the J call TRBJ2-5, with D possibly matching TRBD1 (6 bases). The V gene's germline CDR1 is ENHRY and CDR2 SYGVKD. This CDR3 region has 12 residues. V was clipped by 6 bases and J by 2 bases, with 7 bases between them. The CDR3 coding sequence is TGTGCCATCAGGGACAGACAAGAGACCCAGTACTTC. Its translation is CAIRDRQETQYF.

The chain combines TRBV29-1 with TRBJ1-1; 7 bases align to TRBD1. The CDR3 has 15 residues. Trimming cost V 0 bases and J 0 bases; bases outside gene matches: 4. Germline loops: CDR1 SQVTM, CDR2 ANQGSEA. The CDR3 DNA is TGCAGCGTTGAAGACCCGACAGGGATGAACACTGAAGCTTTCTTT. Protein product: CSVEDPTGMNTEAFF.

The rearrangement uses TRBV20-1 and TRBJ2-5, with D possibly TRBD1 on 7 matching bases. This CDR3 has 14 residues. Germline-derived CDR1 and CDR2 are DFQATT and SNEGSKA (reference sequence). Trimming stripped 5 bases from V and 6 bases from J, with 19 bases between. The CDR3, as DNA: TGCAGTGCTGGGGGAGGACAGGCGGTGAAGACCCAGTACTTC. Protein sequence: CSAGGGQAVKTQYF.

The chain is built from TRBV27 and TRBJ2-1, with TRBD1 matching over 7 bases. This CDR3 comprises 15 residues. The ends lost 5 bases at V and 6 bases at J; junction bases unmatched: 10. CDR1 is MNHEY, CDR2 SMNVEV, per germline (reference sequence). The CDR3 is CASSPTGWVGNEQFF. Here the CDR3 DNA reads TGTGCCAGCAGTCCGACAGGGTGGGTCGGCAATGAGCAGTTCTTC.

This clonotype showed up many times. The V and J genes are TRBV7-9 and TRBJ2-3; D is perhaps TRBD1 (5 bases). The CDR3 length is 15 residues. The V end lost 2 bases, the J end lost 0 bases, and 9 bases lay between the germline ends. Germline CDR1 reads SEHNR; CDR2 reads FQNEAQ (reference sequence). CDR3 DNA: TGTGCCAGCAGCTTACAGGGCCCGAGCACAGATACGCAGTATTTT. It specifies CASSLQGPSTDTQYF.

V gene TRBV20-1 combines with J gene TRBJ2-7; 9 positions match TRBD1. This CDR3 contains 14 residues. V was pared by 5 bases and J by 2 bases, with 7 bases of the junction left unmatched. Per germline, CDR1 DFQATT and CDR2 SNEGSKA (reference sequence). DNA of the CDR3: TGCAGTGCTCTCCGGACAGGGGACCCCTACGAGCAGTACTTC. This translates into CSALRTGDPYEQYF.

This clonotype occurred a few times. V and J are TRBV7-9 and TRBJ2-5; D is unclear. Trimming left V 6 bases short and J 1 base short, with 12 bases between. There are 14 residues in the CDR3. Germline V CDR1 and CDR2: SEHNR, FQNEAQ (reference sequence). The chain's CDR3 is CASRSDTSQETQYF. CDR3 nucleotides: TGTGCCAGCAGGTCTGACACATCCCAAGAGACCCAGTACTTC.

The sample holds many counts of this clonotype. The chain joins TRBV6-2 or TRBV6-3 to TRBJ1-4; 8 bases fit TRBD1. With 6 bases clipped from V and 2 bases from J, the junction kept 8 bases outside the gene matches. The length of the CDR3 is 16 residues. Germline lookup yields CDR1 MNHEY and CDR2 SVGEGT. CDR3 region: CASSPYTGGTNEKLFF. The CDR3 DNA reads as TGTGCCAGCAGCCCCTACACAGGGGGTACTAATGAAAAACTGTTTTTT.

This clonotype was detected only a few times. This chain uses TRBV5-1 with TRBJ1-2; D might be TRBD1 (6 bases). The CDR3 extends over 13 amino acids. The germline V gene encodes CDR1 SGHRS and CDR2 YFSETQ. V was cut by 7 bases and J by 2 bases, with 12 bases left in between. The CDR3 sequence is CASSGDFNYGYTF. The CDR3, as DNA: TGCGCCAGCTCAGGGGACTTCAACTATGGCTACACCTTC.

This sequence joins TRBV2 and TRBJ1-2; a weak D match, TRBD1 (5 bases). Germline V gives CDR1 SNHLY, CDR2 FYNNEI. Trimming removed 4 bases at V and 4 bases at J, with 25 bases between. The CDR3 is 18 residues long. The CDR3 sequence is CASSVDLYDRAGFYGYTF. CDR3 in DNA: TGTGCCAGCAGTGTGGACCTCTATGACAGAGCAGGCTTCTATGGCTACACCTTC.

In its sample, this clonotype was seen many times. This chain joins TRBV5-1 and TRBJ1-6; D uncertain. V was pared by 0 bases and J by 10 bases, with 14 bases between. Germline V lookup: CDR1 SGHRS, CDR2 YFSETQ. The CDR3 has 15 amino acids. CDR3 residues: CASSLDPAGGSPLHF. CDR3 coding DNA: TGCGCCAGCAGCTTGGACCCGGCGGGTGGATCACCCCTCCACTTT. Looking up the rest from reference TRBV5-1 and TRBJ1-6 gives the full variable domain: KAGVTQTPRYLIKTRGQQVTLSCSPISGHRSVSWYQQTPGQGLQFLFEYFSETQRNKGNFPGRFSGRQFSNSRSEMNVSTLELGDSALYLCASSLDPAGGSPLHFGNGTRLTVT.

The CDR3 DNA sequence: TGCAGTGCTAGAGCCGACACCTTCTATGGCTACACCTTC. Translated: CSARADTFYGYTF. This chain joins TRBV20-1 and TRBJ1-2; the D is unclear. The CDR3 contains 13 residues. Trimming cost V 1 base and J 4 bases, with 10 bases left between them. From germline, CDR1 is DFQATT and CDR2 SNEGSKA (reference sequence).

Only a few counts were recorded for this clonotype. The genes are TRBV20-1 and TRBJ1-6; TRBD1 might be the D (5 bases). Trimming took 0 bases from V and 0 from J, leaving 15 bases between them. The CDR3 sequence is 18 residues long. The V gene's germline CDR1 is DFQATT and CDR2 SNEGSKA (reference sequence). CDR3 sequence reads: CSARDTARQGSYNSPLHF. In DNA, the CDR3 is TGCAGTGCTAGAGACACCGCTAGGCAGGGCTCCTATAATTCACCCCTCCACTTT.

The chain employs TRBV20-1 and TRBJ1-2; D gene uncertain. CDR3 length equals 12 residues. The V and J ends lost 6 bases and 0 bases respectively, with 8 bases between them. In germline, CDR1 is DFQATT, CDR2 SNEGSKA (reference sequence). CDR3 sequence (DNA): TGCAGTGCCGAGCCCCCTAACTATGGCTACACCTTC. Translated: CSAEPPNYGYTF.

This clonotype appeared many times. The rearrangement joins TRBV5-1 to TRBJ2-5, with 10 bases aligning to TRBD1. The CDR3 contains 15 residues. Germline CDR1 SGHRS, CDR2 YFSETQ. J was trimmed by 4 bases and V by 1 base; bases with no gene match: 4. CDR3 region: CASSLLGQGRETQYF. CDR3 in DNA: TGCGCCAGCAGCTTGTTGGGACAGGGGAGAGAGACCCAGTACTTC.

V usage is TRBV7-2 and J usage is TRBJ1-4, with 8 bases lining up with TRBD1. The length of the CDR3 is 15 residues. The V segment lost 5 bases and the J segment 8 bases; nucleotides outside the gene matches: 10. Germline CDR1 and CDR2: SGHTA and FQGNSA. In nucleotides, the CDR3 is TGTGCCAGCAGCGAGGACAGGGTTTTCGGCGAAAAACTGTTTTTT. It is translated as CASSEDRVFGEKLFF.

This clonotype was seen many times. This chain links TRBV20-1 with TRBJ1-5; D ambiguous. The CDR3 has 14 amino acids. CDR1 DFQATT and CDR2 SNEGSKA come from the germline V gene (reference sequence). Trimming cost V 3 bases and J 0 bases, with 9 bases left between them. CDR3 amino acids: CSASLGYSNQPQHF. CDR3 in DNA: TGCAGTGCTAGTTTGGGGTATAGCAATCAGCCCCAGCATTTT.

This clonotype has at least ten counts. This chain connects TRBV3-1 to TRBJ1-1; TRBD1 aligns across 9 bases. Unmatched junction bases numbered 2, after V lost 3 bases and J lost 3 bases. Germline loops: CDR1 LGHDT, CDR2 YNNKEL (reference sequence). The CDR3 sequence is 14 residues long. The chain's CDR3 is CASSHRDRDTEAFF. The CDR3 region has the DNA TGTGCCAGCAGCCACCGGGACAGGGACACTGAAGCTTTCTTT.